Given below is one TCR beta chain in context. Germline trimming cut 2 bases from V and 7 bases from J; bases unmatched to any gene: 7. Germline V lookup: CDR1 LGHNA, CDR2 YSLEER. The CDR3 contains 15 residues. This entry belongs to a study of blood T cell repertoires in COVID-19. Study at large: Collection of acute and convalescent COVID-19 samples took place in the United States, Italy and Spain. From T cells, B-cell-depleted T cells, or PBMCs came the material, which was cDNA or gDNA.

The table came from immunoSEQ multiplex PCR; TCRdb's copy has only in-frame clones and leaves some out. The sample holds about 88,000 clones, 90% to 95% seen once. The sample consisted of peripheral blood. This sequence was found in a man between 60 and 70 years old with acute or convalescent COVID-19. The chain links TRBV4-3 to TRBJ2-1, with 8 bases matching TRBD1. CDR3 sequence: CASSQLQGVRNEQFF. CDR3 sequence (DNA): TGCGCCAGCAGCCAATTACAGGGGGTTAGGAATGAGCAGTTCTTC.